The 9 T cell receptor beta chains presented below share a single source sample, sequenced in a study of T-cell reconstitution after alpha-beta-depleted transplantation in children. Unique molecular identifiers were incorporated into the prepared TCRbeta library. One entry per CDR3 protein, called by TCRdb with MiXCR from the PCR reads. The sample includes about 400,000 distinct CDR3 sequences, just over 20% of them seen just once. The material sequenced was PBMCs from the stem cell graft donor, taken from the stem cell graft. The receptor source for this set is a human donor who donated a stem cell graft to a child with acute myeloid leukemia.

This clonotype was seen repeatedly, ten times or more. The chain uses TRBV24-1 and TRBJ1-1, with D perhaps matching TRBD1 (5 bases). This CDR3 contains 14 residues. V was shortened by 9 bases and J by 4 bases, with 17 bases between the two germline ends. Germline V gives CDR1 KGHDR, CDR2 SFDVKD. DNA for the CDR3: TGTGCCACCCGAGCACCGGGGACCGGCACTGAAGCTTTCTTT. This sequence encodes CATRAPGTGTEAFF.

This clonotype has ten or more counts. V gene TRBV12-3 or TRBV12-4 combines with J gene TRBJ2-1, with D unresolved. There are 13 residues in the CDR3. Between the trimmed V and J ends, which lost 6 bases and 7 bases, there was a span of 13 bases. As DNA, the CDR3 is TGTGCCAGCAGCCTCACCGCCCCGAATGAGCAGTTCTTC. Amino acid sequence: CASSLTAPNEQFF.

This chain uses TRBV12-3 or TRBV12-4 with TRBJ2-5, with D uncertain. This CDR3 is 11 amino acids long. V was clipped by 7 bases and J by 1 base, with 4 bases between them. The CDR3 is CASKLQETQYF. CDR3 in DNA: TGTGCCAGCAAACTCCAAGAGACCCAGTACTTC.

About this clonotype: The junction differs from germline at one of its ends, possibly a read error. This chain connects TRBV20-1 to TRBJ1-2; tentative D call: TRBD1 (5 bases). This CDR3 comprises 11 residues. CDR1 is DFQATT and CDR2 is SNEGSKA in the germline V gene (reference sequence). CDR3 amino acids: CSARQGDGNTF. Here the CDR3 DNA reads TGCAGTGCTCGCCAGGGCGATGGCAACACCTTC.

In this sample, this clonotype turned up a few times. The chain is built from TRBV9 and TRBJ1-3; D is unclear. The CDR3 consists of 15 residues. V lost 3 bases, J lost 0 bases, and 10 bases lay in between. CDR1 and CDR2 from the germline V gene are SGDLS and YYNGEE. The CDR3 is CASSAYPDSGNTIYF. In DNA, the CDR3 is TGTGCCAGCAGCGCCTACCCGGACTCTGGAAACACCATATATTTT.

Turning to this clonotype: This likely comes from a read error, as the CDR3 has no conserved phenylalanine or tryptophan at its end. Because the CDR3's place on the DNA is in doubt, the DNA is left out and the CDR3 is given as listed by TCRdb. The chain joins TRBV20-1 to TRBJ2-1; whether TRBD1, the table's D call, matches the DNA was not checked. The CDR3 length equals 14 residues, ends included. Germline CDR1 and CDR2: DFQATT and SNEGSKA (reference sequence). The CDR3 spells CSARAYGQGKFWLY.

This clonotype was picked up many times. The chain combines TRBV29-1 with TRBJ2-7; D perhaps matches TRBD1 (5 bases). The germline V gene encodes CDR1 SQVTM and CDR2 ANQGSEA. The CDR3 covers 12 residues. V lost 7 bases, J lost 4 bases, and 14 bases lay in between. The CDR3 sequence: CSATNQGYEQYF. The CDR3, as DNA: TGCAGCGCCACGAACCAGGGATACGAGCAGTACTTC.

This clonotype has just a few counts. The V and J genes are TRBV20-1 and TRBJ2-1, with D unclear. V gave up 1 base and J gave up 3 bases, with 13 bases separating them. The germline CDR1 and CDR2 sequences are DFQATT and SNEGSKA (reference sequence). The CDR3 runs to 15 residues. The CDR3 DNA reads TGCAGTGCTAGAGGGGTCGGTTGGGACTACAATGAGCAGTTCTTC. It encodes CSARGVGWDYNEQFF.

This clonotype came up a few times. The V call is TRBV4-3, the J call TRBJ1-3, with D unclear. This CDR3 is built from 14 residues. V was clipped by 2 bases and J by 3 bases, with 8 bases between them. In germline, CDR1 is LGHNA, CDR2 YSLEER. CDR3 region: CASSQRVDGNTIYF. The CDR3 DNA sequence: TGCGCCAGCAGCCAAAGGGTCGATGGAAACACCATATATTTT.